Listed here are 26 T cell receptor beta chains from one sample, sequenced in a study of identical twins. TCRdb reprocessed the 5' RACE reads with MiXCR, giving one entry per CDR3 protein. The sample consists of some 900,000 distinct CDR3 sequences, approximately 13% of them appearing once. This same sample was also part of a study on yellow fever vaccine responses in identical twins.

The sequencing input was PBMCs. Receptors were obtained from a woman under 30 in good health.

This chain connects TRBV7-6 to TRBJ2-1, with 9 bases that match TRBD1. With 3 bases clipped from V and 4 bases from J, the junction kept 13 bases outside the gene matches. CDR1 and CDR2 (germline): SGHVS, FNYEAQ. The CDR3 has 18 amino acids. The CDR3 DNA follows: TGTGCCAGCAGCTTCGACAGGGGGAGCGGTACCCTGTACAATGAGCAGTTCTTC. This codes for CASSFDRGSGTLYNEQFF.

The chain uses TRBV7-4 and TRBJ2-4; maybe TRBD2 (6 bases). The CDR3 loop spans 17 amino acids. Germline lookup yields CDR1 SGHVT and CDR2 SQSDAQ. V lost 11 bases, J lost 2 bases, and 25 bases lay in between. CDR3 nucleotide sequence: TGTGCCTCCAGCCGAAGGTCGACGGGAGTCTCCAAAAACATTCAGTACTTC. Residues: CASSRRSTGVSKNIQYF.

The sample holds a few counts of this clonotype. V and J are TRBV9 and TRBJ2-1; D not resolved. Germline V gene data show CDR1 as SGDLS and CDR2 as YYNGEE. The CDR3 runs to 17 residues. Trimming took 0 bases from V and 0 from J, leaving 13 bases between them. The CDR3 region has the DNA TGTGCCAGCAGCGTAGTCTCGGCTAGAAGCTCCTACAATGAGCAGTTCTTC. Translation gives CASSVVSARSSYNEQFF.

This clonotype was counted at least ten times. The V call is TRBV12-3 or TRBV12-4, the J call TRBJ2-2, with D perhaps matching TRBD1 (6 bases). V lost 4 bases and J lost 4, with 13 bases in between. This CDR3 has 15 residues. CDR3 in amino acids: CASSSRDISTGELFF. In nucleotides, the CDR3 is TGTGCCAGCAGTTCTCGGGACATCAGCACCGGGGAGCTGTTTTTT.

CDR3 amino acids: CAIWPLVGATGPTDTQYF. In DNA form, the CDR3 reads TGTGCCATCTGGCCCCTCGTCGGGGCCACCGGGCCCACAGATACGCAGTATTTT. The V gene is TRBV2, the J gene TRBJ2-3, with D possibly being TRBD1 or TRBD2 (5 bases each). CDR1 and CDR2 (germline): SNHLY, FYNNEI. This CDR3 has 18 residues. Trimming removed 10 bases at V and 2 bases at J, with 28 bases between.

The rearrangement joins TRBV20-1 to TRBJ2-7, with TRBD2 as a possible D gene (6 bases). The CDR3 covers 13 residues. V lost 0 bases to trimming and J lost 9 bases, with 15 bases between them. Germline V CDR1 and CDR2: DFQATT, SNEGSKA (reference sequence). The CDR3 region is CSARDKGAEGQYF. CDR3 coding DNA: TGCAGTGCTAGAGATAAAGGCGCGGAGGGGCAGTACTTC.

The chain joins TRBV20-1 to TRBJ2-7, with 7 bases that match TRBD2. The CDR3 contains 14 residues. Trimming at V came to 6 bases and at J to 5 bases, leaving 13 bases not matched to a gene. CDR1 DFQATT and CDR2 SNEGSKA come from the germline V gene (reference sequence). The CDR3 DNA reads as TGCAGTGCCGTAGCGGGTGGGATTTCGGACGAGCAGTACGTC. Amino acids: CSAVAGGISDEQYV.

The gene calls are TRBV5-5 and TRBJ1-4; TRBD1 aligns across 8 bases. CDR1 and CDR2 from the germline V gene are SGHKS and YYEKEE (reference sequence). The CDR3 sequence is 16 residues long. V was clipped by 1 base and J by 8 bases; unmatched bases: 10. CDR3 region: CASSLFSGTGGEKLFF. Written as DNA, the CDR3 is TGTGCCAGCAGCTTGTTTTCCGGGACAGGTGGCGAAAAACTGTTTTTT.

In this sample, this clonotype turned up a few times. V usage is TRBV7-2 and J usage is TRBJ2-1; D not certain. The V end lost 0 bases, the J end lost 1 base, and 7 bases lay between the germline ends. The germline CDR1 and CDR2 sequences are SGHTA and FQGNSA. CDR3 length equals 15 residues. Here the CDR3 DNA reads TGTGCCAGCAGCTTAGCGCTCGTGTCCTACAATGAGCAGTTCTTC. Amino acids: CASSLALVSYNEQFF.

V and J are TRBV12-3 or TRBV12-4 and TRBJ1-6; D gene ambiguous. The length of the CDR3 is 14 residues. V was shortened by 1 base and J by 8 bases, with 9 bases between the two germline ends. CDR3 sequence: CASSLEADYSPLHF. The CDR3 nucleotides are TGTGCCAGCAGTTTAGAGGCGGATTATTCACCCCTCCACTTT.

This clonotype appeared a few times. The chain carries TRBV9 and TRBJ1-1, with 11 positions matching TRBD1. V shed 4 bases and J 5 bases; nucleotides not matched to a gene: 10. This CDR3 has 16 residues. Germline lookup yields CDR1 SGDLS and CDR2 YYNGEE. The CDR3 here is CASSPEDRGRSTEAFF. The CDR3 DNA sequence: TGTGCCAGCAGCCCGGAGGACAGGGGGCGTTCGACTGAAGCTTTCTTT.

J is TRBJ2-3 and V is TRBV7-3, with 9 bases aligning to TRBD2. CDR1 is SGHTA, CDR2 FQGTGA, per germline. Trimming removed 1 base from V and 5 bases from J; junction bases left unmatched: 7. CDR3 length: 16 amino acids. The CDR3 region is CASSLNPGLAGDTQYF. For the CDR3, the DNA is TGTGCCAGCAGCTTAAACCCGGGACTAGCTGGAGATACGCAGTATTTT.

The chain joins TRBV6-5 to TRBJ2-2; possible D gene TRBD2, 6 bases. The CDR3 covers 13 residues. CDR1 and CDR2 from the germline V gene are MNHEY and SVGAGI. Trimming shortened V by 2 bases and J by 7 bases, and 8 bases separated the two germline ends. DNA for the CDR3: TGTGCCAGCAGTTACGGGGGGATCGGGGAGCTGTTTTTT. This sequence encodes CASSYGGIGELFF.

This chain connects TRBV6-5 to TRBJ1-6; 7 nucleotides align to TRBD1. The CDR3 is 16 amino acids. Germline CDR1 and CDR2: MNHEY and SVGAGI. The J segment lost 5 bases and the V segment lost 0 bases, leaving 4 bases of the junction unmatched. Here the CDR3 reads CASSYSGQTNNSPLHF. CDR3 bases: TGTGCCAGCAGTTACTCGGGACAGACAAATAATTCACCCCTCCACTTT.

CDR3 residues: CASSFSGTSGGNEQFF. CDR3 nucleotide sequence: TGTGCCAGCAGCTTTTCAGGGACTAGCGGTGGGAATGAGCAGTTCTTC. V and J are TRBV13 and TRBJ2-1; 11 bases are shared with TRBD2. The germline gives CDR1 PRHDT, CDR2 FYEKMQ (reference sequence). V lost 3 bases, J lost 7 bases, and 8 bases stayed unmatched. This CDR3 is built from 16 residues.

This clonotype was seen ten or more times. V usage is TRBV29-1 and J usage is TRBJ2-1; TRBD2 matches 11 bases. Unmatched junction bases numbered 4, after V lost 6 bases and J lost 6 bases. The CDR3 has 13 amino acids. In germline, CDR1 is SQVTM, CDR2 ANQGSEA. The CDR3 loop is CSVPSGGRNEQFF. The CDR3 nucleotides are TGCAGCGTCCCTAGCGGGGGGCGCAATGAGCAGTTCTTC.

The chain uses TRBV5-1 and TRBJ2-3; 9 nucleotides line up with TRBD1. From germline, CDR1 is SGHRS and CDR2 YFSETQ. The CDR3 is 16 amino acids. Losses at the gene ends were 6 bases for V and 2 bases for J; bases not matched to a gene: 10. The DNA of the CDR3 is TGCGCCAGCAACATTGGGGGACAGGGAAACACAGATACGCAGTATTTT. It translates to CASNIGGQGNTDTQYF. The complete variable domain, with remaining parts taken from reference TRBV5-1 and TRBJ2-3, reads KAGVTQTPRYLIKTRGQQVTLSCSPISGHRSVSWYQQTPGQGLQFLFEYFSETQRNKGNFPGRFSGRQFSNSRSEMNVSTLELGDSALYLCASNIGGQGNTDTQYFGPGTRLTVL.

This sequence joins TRBV7-6 and TRBJ2-5; D perhaps matches TRBD2 (5 bases). Trimming removed 3 bases at V and 5 bases at J, with 10 bases between. Germline V gene sequence: CDR1 SGHVS, CDR2 FNYEAQ. This CDR3 spans 13 amino acids. The CDR3 is CASSFTRPETQYF. In DNA form, the CDR3 reads TGTGCCAGCAGCTTTACTAGGCCCGAGACCCAGTACTTC.

A few counts support this clonotype. The chain carries TRBV7-8 and TRBJ2-7, with no clear D. The V end lost 5 bases, the J end lost 3 bases, and 17 bases lay between the germline ends. Looked up from germline, CDR1 is SGHVS and CDR2 is FQNEAQ. This CDR3 contains 15 residues. The CDR3 loop is CASSPSGPLRYEQYF. The CDR3 DNA follows: TGTGCCAGCAGCCCATCTGGGCCATTGCGCTACGAGCAGTACTTC.

This clonotype came up a few times. V is TRBV5-1 and J is TRBJ2-1; 7 nucleotides match TRBD1. Germline V gene lookup returns CDR1 SGHRS and CDR2 YFSETQ. CDR3 length: 17 amino acids. The V and J ends lost 2 bases and 5 bases, in that order; junction bases with no gene match: 13. CDR3 coding DNA: TGCGCCAGCAGCTTAGTGTACAGGGGTCAAGCACACAATGAGCAGTTCTTC. Residues: CASSLVYRGQAHNEQFF. The full variable domain, in which reference TRBV5-1 and TRBJ2-1 provide the parts outside the CDR3, is KAGVTQTPRYLIKTRGQQVTLSCSPISGHRSVSWYQQTPGQGLQFLFEYFSETQRNKGNFPGRFSGRQFSNSRSEMNVSTLELGDSALYLCASSLVYRGQAHNEQFFGPGTRLTVL.

This sequence joins TRBV6-5 and TRBJ1-5, with D hard to call. The V gene's germline CDR1 is MNHEY and CDR2 SVGAGI. The ends were cut back, 8 bases at V and 5 bases at J, with 10 bases in the middle. This CDR3 is built from 12 residues. The CDR3 region has the DNA TGTGCCAGCGGGTTTGGTGATCAGCCCCAGCATTTT. This sequence encodes CASGFGDQPQHF.

This clonotype was observed many times. This chain joins TRBV12-3 or TRBV12-4 and TRBJ1-4, with D hard to call. The CDR3 loop spans 15 amino acids. V was cut by 3 bases and J by 4 bases, with 12 bases left in between. The CDR3 spells CASSFGDRNNEKLFF. The CDR3 DNA follows: TGTGCCAGCAGTTTTGGGGATAGAAATAATGAAAAACTGTTTTTT.

This clonotype was detected a few times. The V call is TRBV4-1, the J call TRBJ2-5, with a possible D match to TRBD2 (6 bases). The germline V and J ends were trimmed by 1 base and 4 bases, with 13 bases remaining between them. The CDR3 runs 15 residues. CDR1 MGHRA and CDR2 YSYEKL come from the germline V gene. Here the CDR3 DNA reads TGCGCCAGCAGCCAAGCGGGAGAGTGGGGAGAGACCCAGTACTTC. Translated: CASSQAGEWGETQYF.

The V call is TRBV20-1, the J call TRBJ2-7, with 8 bases fitting TRBD2. CDR3 length: 15 amino acids. Germline values: CDR1 DFQATT, CDR2 SNEGSKA (reference sequence). Trimming at V came to 4 bases and at J to 3 bases, leaving 11 bases not matched to a gene. The CDR3 sequence is CSAISMNSGDYEQYV. In DNA, the CDR3 is TGCAGTGCTATAAGCATGAATAGCGGGGACTACGAGCAGTACGTC.

The chain links TRBV3-1 to TRBJ2-7; 9 positions match TRBD1. J lost 3 bases, V lost 8 bases, and 11 bases had no gene match. Germline V gene sequence: CDR1 LGHDT, CDR2 YNNKEL (reference sequence). This CDR3 spans 15 amino acids. The CDR3 is CASSGQTGGGYEQYF. CDR3 DNA sequence: TGTGCCAGCTCCGGGCAGACAGGGGGTGGCTACGAGCAGTACTTC.

This clonotype has more than one count but fewer than ten. The chain carries TRBV6-5 and TRBJ2-1, with 12 bases matching TRBD2. Per the germline V gene, CDR1 is MNHEY and CDR2 is SVGAGI. J gave up 8 bases and V 0 bases, and 5 bases lay outside the gene matches. The CDR3 has 16 residues. CDR3 region: CASSYSRLAGAYEQFF. CDR3 nucleotides: TGTGCCAGCAGTTACTCGCGACTAGCGGGAGCATATGAGCAGTTCTTC.